This T cell receptor beta chain came from a study of immune cell composition in non-small cell lung cancer. General study results and limits: Tumour-associated clones >0.5% occurred in under 35% of adenocarcinomas, under 85% of squamous.

With regard to this clone: Its antigen remains unknown. One end of the junction varies from germline; a read error may be responsible.

Normal lung sampling was at least 3 cm from the tumour, as distant as possible. TCRdb's table, derived via immunoSEQ multiplex PCR, lists solely in-frame clones and lacks some. The sample shows a few thousand clones, over 65% of them seen only once. This TCR came from a human donor with non-small cell lung cancer. The sequencing input was non-adjacent lung tissue.

The CDR3 is CASRGLAGPGPLHF. CDR3 nucleotide sequence: TGTGCCAGCAGGGGACTAGCGGGCCCAGGGCCTCTCCATTTT. The rearrangement links TRBV27 to TRBJ2-3; TRBD2 agrees at 12 bases. This CDR3 region has 14 residues. Germline V gives CDR1 MNHEY, CDR2 SMNVEV (reference sequence).